This TCR beta chain was identified in a study of blood T cell repertoires in COVID-19. The wider study: Collection of acute and convalescent COVID-19 samples took place in the United States, Italy and Spain. T cells, B-cell-depleted T cells, or PBMCs provided the cDNA or gDNA that served as material.

This CDR3 is built from 14 residues. Per the germline V gene, CDR1 is SNHLY and CDR2 is FYNNEI. V was cut by 6 bases and J by 6 bases, with 12 bases left in between. Original data processing: Counts of nucleated cells, estimated from reference gene primer amplification, were obtained. Libraries were prepared by immunoSEQ multiplex PCR; TCRdb keeps only in-frame clonotypes and omits some of them. V and J calls and clone size are as listed in that table; D and trimming were resolved from the DNA. The sample has about 73,000 clones, 70% to 85% seen once. Sequenced sample: peripheral blood. The V gene is TRBV2, the J gene TRBJ1-6; possibly TRBD1 for D (5 bases). The receptor's source is a woman aged 55-70 years with acute or convalescent COVID-19. CDR3 DNA sequence: TGTGCCAGCAGGATGACAGCGATTAATTCACCCCTCCACTTT. As protein: CASRMTAINSPLHF.